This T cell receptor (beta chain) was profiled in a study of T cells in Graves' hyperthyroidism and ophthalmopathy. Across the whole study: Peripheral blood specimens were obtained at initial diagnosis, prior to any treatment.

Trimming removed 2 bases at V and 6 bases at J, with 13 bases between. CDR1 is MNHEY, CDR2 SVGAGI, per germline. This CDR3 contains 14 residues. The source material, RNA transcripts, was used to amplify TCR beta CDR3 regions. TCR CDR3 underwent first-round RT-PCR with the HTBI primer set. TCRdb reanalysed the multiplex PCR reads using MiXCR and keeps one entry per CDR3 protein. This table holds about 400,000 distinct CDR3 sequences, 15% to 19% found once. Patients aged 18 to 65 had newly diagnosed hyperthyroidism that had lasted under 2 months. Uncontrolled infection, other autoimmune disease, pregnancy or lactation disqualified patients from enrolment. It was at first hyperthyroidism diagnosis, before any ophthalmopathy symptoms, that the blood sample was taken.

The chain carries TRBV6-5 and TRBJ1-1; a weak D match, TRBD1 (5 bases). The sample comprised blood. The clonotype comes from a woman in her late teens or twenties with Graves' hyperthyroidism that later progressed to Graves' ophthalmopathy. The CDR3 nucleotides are TGTGCCAGCAGTTACACGGACACGAGAGCTGAAGCTTTCTTT. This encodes CASSYTDTRAEAFF.